This entry lists 32 T cell receptor beta chains sequenced from one sample in a study of cytomegalovirus exposure and HLA in healthy donors (dated by TCRdb to between 2016 and 2019). Preparation of the library involved the immunoSEQ multiplex PCR assay. For the multiplex PCR, a mixture combining 60 forward primers for TCR Vbeta segments and 13 reverse primers for TCR Jbeta segments was used. Held by TCRdb, this immuneACCESS table contains in-frame sequences only and omits some clones. Under half of the omission traces to an unresolved V gene where checked; the cause of the rest is unknown. The record for this sample contains about 34,000 clones. 3% to 4% of the sample belongs to the ten largest clones. The sample comprised PBMCs. These receptors all stem from a woman aged 40 to 55 in good health and CMV-seropositive.

This chain links TRBV2 with TRBJ2-2, with a possible D match to TRBD1 (7 bases). This CDR3 comprises 14 residues. V was trimmed by 3 bases and J by 5 bases, leaving 10 bases between them. The germline gives CDR1 SNHLY, CDR2 FYNNEI. This CDR3 is CASSEEGATGELFF. CDR3 nucleotides: TGTGCCAGCAGTGAGGAGGGGGCAACCGGGGAGCTGTTTTTT.

The chain links TRBV5-1 to TRBJ2-5, with TRBD2 identical over 12 bases. CDR3 length equals 15 residues. Germline V lookup: CDR1 SGHRS, CDR2 YFSETQ. The V gene end was trimmed by 4 bases and the J gene end by 5 bases; junction bases not matched to a gene: 6. The CDR3 DNA reads as TGCGCCAGCAGCAAAGACGGACTAGCGGGGGAGACCCAGTACTTC. Its protein is CASSKDGLAGETQYF.

This rearrangement joins TRBV27 to TRBJ2-7; D uncertain. Trimming left V 5 bases short and J 5 bases short, with 16 bases between. The CDR3 contains 14 residues. Looked up from germline, CDR1 is MNHEY and CDR2 is SMNVEV (reference sequence). CDR3 sequence (DNA): TGTGCCAGCAGTGCCCGACCCCTAGGCCACGAGCAGTACTTC. Protein product: CASSARPLGHEQYF.

The rearrangement uses TRBV5-6 and TRBJ1-1; 12 nucleotides agree with TRBD1. This CDR3 is built from 16 residues. Germline CDR1 and CDR2: SGHDT and YYEEEE. After removal of 0 bases from V and 4 bases from J, the junction contained 4 bases not matched to a gene. CDR3: CASSLVGQGAITEAFF. As DNA, the CDR3 is TGTGCCAGCAGCTTGGTGGGACAGGGGGCTATCACTGAAGCTTTCTTT.

The chain has TRBV6-5 and TRBJ2-7, with D maybe TRBD1 (6 bases). CDR3 size: 14 residues. Trimming left V 7 bases short and J 2 bases short, with 15 bases between. From germline, CDR1 is MNHEY and CDR2 SVGAGI. CDR3 in amino acids: CASTQTGLTYEQYF. Here the CDR3 DNA reads TGTGCCAGCACCCAAACAGGGCTGACCTACGAGCAGTACTTC.

This chain uses TRBV9 with TRBJ1-1; possibly TRBD1 for D (5 bases). CDR1 is SGDLS, CDR2 YYNGEE, per germline. This CDR3 is 14 amino acids long. The V end lost 3 bases, the J end lost 5 bases, and 14 bases lay between the germline ends. For the CDR3, the DNA is TGTGCCAGCAGCGGGGGGGGTCTGGGAACTGAAGCTTTCTTT. Translation gives CASSGGGLGTEAFF.

The CDR3 here is CAWLRQGVGTEAFF. CDR3 bases: TGTGCCTGGCTGCGACAGGGGGTTGGCACTGAAGCTTTCTTT. The chain employs TRBV30 and TRBJ1-1; 9 bases are a match to TRBD1. With V trimmed by 5 bases and J by 4 bases, 8 bases remained unmatched. Germline CDR1 GTSNPN, CDR2 SVGIG (reference sequence). The CDR3 is 14 residues long.

This chain links TRBV5-6 with TRBJ2-1; 7 bases are shared with TRBD2. The CDR3 spans 15 residues. CDR1 and CDR2 (germline): SGHDT, YYEEEE. V was clipped by 0 bases and J by 8 bases; unmatched bases: 8. CDR3 coding DNA: TGTGCCAGCAGCTTGGGGTCGGGAGGTCTTGATGAGCAGTTCTTC. Amino acid sequence: CASSLGSGGLDEQFF.

The rearrangement uses TRBV7-9 and TRBJ1-5; 7 bases agree with TRBD1. With 5 bases clipped from V and 4 bases from J, the junction kept 8 bases outside the gene matches. The germline V gene encodes CDR1 SEHNR and CDR2 FQNEAQ (reference sequence). CDR3 length: 15 amino acids. CDR3 bases: TGTGCCAGCAGCCGGACTGGACAGGTGAATCAGCCCCAGCATTTT. Protein product: CASSRTGQVNQPQHF.

V and J are TRBV6-5 and TRBJ1-2; 11 nucleotides agree with TRBD1. The CDR3 has 16 amino acids. V lost 0 bases, J lost 4 bases, and 4 bases stayed unmatched. CDR1 is MNHEY and CDR2 is SVGAGI in the germline V gene. The CDR3, as DNA: TGTGCCAGCAGTTACTCGGGACAGGGGGGTAGCTATGGCTACACCTTC. This codes for CASSYSGQGGSYGYTF.

J is TRBJ2-2 and V is TRBV15; a weak D match, TRBD1 (6 bases). V lost 1 base and J 4 bases, leaving 10 bases between the germline ends. Germline V CDR1 and CDR2: LNHNV, YYDKDF (reference sequence). The CDR3 has 15 amino acids. CDR3 DNA sequence: TGTGCCACCAGCAGAGGATTAGGGGGCACCGGGGAGCTGTTTTTT. As protein: CATSRGLGGTGELFF.

The V call is TRBV19, the J call TRBJ1-1, with D maybe TRBD1 (6 bases). The CDR3 length is 14 residues. Germline V gene data show CDR1 as LNHDA and CDR2 as SQIVND (reference sequence). V dropped 3 bases and J dropped 3 bases, with 11 bases sitting between them. The CDR3 spells CASSMAPGDTEAFF. CDR3 nucleotides: TGTGCCAGTAGTATGGCTCCAGGGGACACTGAAGCTTTCTTT.

CDR3 DNA sequence: TGTGCCAGCAGCTTAAACAACCAAGAGACCCAGTACTTC. As protein: CASSLNNQETQYF. The chain combines TRBV7-9 with TRBJ2-5; no reliable D call. Germline V lookup: CDR1 SEHNR, CDR2 FQNEAQ (reference sequence). The CDR3 contains 13 residues. Trimming took 2 bases from V and 0 from J, leaving 4 bases between them.

As regards this clone: At one end the junction does not follow the germline gene, possibly because of a read error. The genes are TRBV6-5 and TRBJ2-7, with D perhaps TRBD1 (7 bases). This CDR3 has 12 residues. Germline V CDR1 and CDR2: MNHEY, SVGAGI. The CDR3 region has the DNA TGTGCCAGCAGGCCCCCGTCAGGGGGGCTATGCTTC. Translating gives CASRPPSGGLCF.

The chain recombines TRBV6-5 with TRBJ2-7, with 8 nucleotides matching TRBD2. Per germline, CDR1 MNHEY and CDR2 SVGAGI. Trimming at V came to 2 bases and at J to 4 bases, leaving 7 bases not matched to a gene. The CDR3 covers 15 residues. In DNA, the CDR3 is TGTGCCAGCAGTTACACCCCGGGAGGGGGATACGAGCAGTACTTC. It encodes CASSYTPGGGYEQYF.

For this clone: One end of the junction does not line up with germline, which may come from a read error. This chain links TRBV4-1 with TRBJ2-1, with TRBD2 identical over 9 bases. Per germline, CDR1 MGHRA and CDR2 YSYEKL. The CDR3 extends over 17 amino acids. The CDR3 DNA sequence: TGCGCCAGCAGCCAGAGACTAGCGGCGTACTCCGACAATGAGCAGTTCTTC. Translated, it gives CASSQRLAAYSDNEQFF.

V gene TRBV6-1 combines with J gene TRBJ2-7, with D unclear. The CDR3 loop spans 13 amino acids. Per germline, CDR1 MNHNS and CDR2 SASEGT. V dropped 2 bases and J dropped 4 bases, with 9 bases sitting between them. In DNA, the CDR3 is TGTGCCAGCAGTGAATTCCCTTTTTACGAGCAGTACTTC. Translating gives CASSEFPFYEQYF.

The rearrangement joins TRBV4-1 to TRBJ1-5; 9 bases match TRBD1. After removal of 1 base from V and 9 bases from J, the junction contained 22 bases not matched to a gene. Looked up from germline, CDR1 is MGHRA and CDR2 is YSYEKL. The CDR3 is 20 amino acids. CDR3 sequence: CASSQVPGQGFPTPTPPQHF. CDR3 coding DNA: TGCGCCAGCAGCCAAGTCCCGGGACAGGGTTTTCCAACGCCCACTCCGCCCCAGCATTTT.

V gene TRBV29-1 combines with J gene TRBJ1-1, with no clear D. Germline lookup yields CDR1 SQVTM and CDR2 ANQGSEA. The CDR3 has 12 amino acids. V lost 6 bases and J 1 base, leaving 9 bases between the germline ends. The CDR3 sequence: CSVGGWNTEAFF. The CDR3 nucleotides are TGCAGCGTCGGCGGATGGAACACTGAAGCTTTCTTT.

The rearrangement uses TRBV7-2 and TRBJ2-7, with TRBD2 matching 10 bases. Germline V CDR1 and CDR2: SGHTA, FQGNSA. The ends lost 8 bases at V and 3 bases at J; junction bases unmatched: 7. The CDR3 is made up of 14 amino acids. The CDR3 here is CASQGASGGYEQYF. For the CDR3, the DNA is TGTGCCAGCCAGGGGGCTAGCGGGGGCTACGAGCAGTACTTC.

The V call is TRBV30, the J call TRBJ1-2; no firm D call. The CDR3 extends over 10 amino acids. V lost 5 bases and J 2 bases, leaving 3 bases between the germline ends. The germline V gene has CDR1 GTSNPN and CDR2 SVGIG (reference sequence). CDR3 protein: CAWGNYGYTF. The CDR3 DNA is TGTGCCTGGGGCAACTATGGCTACACCTTC. Drawing the rest from reference TRBV30 and TRBJ1-2, the complete variable domain is SQTIHQWPATLVQPVGSPLSLECTVEGTSNPNLYWYRQAAGRGLQLLFYSVGIGQISSEVPQNLSASRPQDRQFILSSKKLLLSDSGFYLCAWGNYGYTFGSGTRLTVV.

J is TRBJ2-2 and V is TRBV9; 11 bases agree with TRBD2. V lost 0 bases, J lost 11 bases, and 6 bases stayed unmatched. This CDR3 spans 15 amino acids. Germline V CDR1 and CDR2: SGDLS, YYNGEE. DNA for the CDR3: TGTGCCAGCAGCGTAGAGGGACTAGCGGTCGATGAGCTGTTTTTT. The encoded protein is CASSVEGLAVDELFF.

The gene calls are TRBV7-3 and TRBJ1-1; D is perhaps TRBD1 (5 bases). V was shortened by 5 bases and J by 5 bases, with 18 bases between the two germline ends. Germline V gene data show CDR1 as SGHTA and CDR2 as FQGTGA. CDR3 length: 15 amino acids. In nucleotides, the CDR3 is TGTGCCAGCAGCCAAGGTTCGGGGGGGGTGACTGAAGCTTTCTTT. Translating it yields CASSQGSGGVTEAFF.

The chain recombines TRBV7-8 with TRBJ2-1; TRBD2 matches at 9 bases. The germline V gene encodes CDR1 SGHVS and CDR2 FQNEAQ. The CDR3 consists of 15 residues. Losses at the gene ends were 5 bases for V and 9 bases for J; bases not matched to a gene: 11. The CDR3 sequence is CASSTNPGLAGEQFF. The CDR3, as DNA: TGTGCCAGCAGCACCAATCCGGGACTAGCTGGTGAGCAGTTCTTC.

This chain links TRBV28 with TRBJ2-5; D remains ambiguous. The CDR3 is made up of 13 amino acids. The V end lost 3 bases, the J end lost 6 bases, and 11 bases lay between the germline ends. Germline V gene sequence: CDR1 MDHEN, CDR2 SYDVKM. The CDR3 sequence is CASSLWASKTQYF. Here the CDR3 DNA reads TGTGCCAGCAGTTTGTGGGCCTCCAAGACCCAGTACTTC.

This chain connects TRBV30 to TRBJ2-1; a weak D match, TRBD1 (5 bases). Trimming shortened V by 2 bases and J by 6 bases, and 14 bases separated the two germline ends. Germline CDR1 GTSNPN, CDR2 SVGIG (reference sequence). The CDR3 covers 14 residues. The CDR3 DNA is TGTGCCTGGAGTCCACTAACCAGGGTCAATGAGCAGTTCTTC. Translation: CAWSPLTRVNEQFF.

The rearrangement links TRBV2 to TRBJ2-7; D remains ambiguous. Germline values: CDR1 SNHLY, CDR2 FYNNEI. V was pared by 5 bases and J by 4 bases, with 12 bases between. There are 13 residues in the CDR3. CDR3 nucleotide sequence: TGTGCCAGCAGTAGACCCGGGTCTTACGAGCAGTACTTC. It translates to CASSRPGSYEQYF.

The rearrangement uses TRBV6-1 and TRBJ2-3; 8 nucleotides align to TRBD2. The CDR3 is 14 residues long. Losses at the gene ends were 2 bases for V and 5 bases for J; bases not matched to a gene: 3. Germline V gene sequence: CDR1 MNHNS, CDR2 SASEGT. The CDR3 sequence is CASSESGRGDTQYF. CDR3 sequence (DNA): TGTGCCAGCAGTGAAAGCGGGAGAGGAGATACGCAGTATTTT.

V is TRBV19 and J is TRBJ1-1, with D possibly matching TRBD1 (6 bases). This CDR3 contains 16 residues. Germline V gene lookup returns CDR1 LNHDA and CDR2 SQIVND (reference sequence). The V and J ends lost 3 bases and 4 bases respectively, with 18 bases between them. For the CDR3, the DNA is TGTGCCAGTAGTATTCGTCCAGGGGCGCTTAGCACTGAAGCTTTCTTT. Its translation: CASSIRPGALSTEAFF.

The chain recombines TRBV11-1 with TRBJ1-1; the match to TRBD1 covers 7 bases. With 3 bases clipped from V and 3 bases from J, the junction kept 7 bases outside the gene matches. This CDR3 comprises 15 residues. Germline V gene sequence: CDR1 SGHAT, CDR2 FQDESV (reference sequence). CDR3 DNA sequence: TGTGCCAGCAGCTTCGCCGGGACAGTCTACACTGAAGCTTTCTTT. It encodes CASSFAGTVYTEAFF.

The V call is TRBV4-1, the J call TRBJ1-1; TRBD1 might be the D (6 bases). Trimming stripped 5 bases from V and 5 bases from J, with 9 bases between. Germline-derived CDR1 and CDR2 are MGHRA and YSYEKL. This CDR3 is built from 12 residues. The CDR3 coding sequence is TGCGCCAGCAGCGTAACAGGGACTGAAGCTTTCTTT. Its protein product is CASSVTGTEAFF.

This sequence joins TRBV7-9 and TRBJ2-7; TRBD1 matches at 10 bases. CDR1 and CDR2 from the germline V gene are SEHNR and FQNEAQ (reference sequence). This CDR3 has 16 residues. J gave up 5 bases and V 5 bases, and 12 bases lay outside the gene matches. The CDR3 sequence: CASSEPRTGGLDEQYF. For the CDR3, the DNA is TGTGCCAGCAGCGAGCCTAGGACAGGGGGTCTCGACGAGCAGTACTTC.